Following are 32 T cell receptor beta chains from one sample sequenced in a study of post-analysis software for immune sequencing data. The study's findings and limits: Patients showed TRBV5-6, TRBV5-1 and TRBV20-1 among 4 or 5 TRBV segments more frequent than in controls.

Built from TCR beta cDNA, the libraries had unique molecular identifiers in them. TCRdb processed the PCR reads anew with MiXCR; each CDR3 protein has one entry. The table shows fewer than 850,000 distinct CDR3 sequences, with under 60% occurring only once. These receptors' antigens are unknown. The sample was blood. Every receptor here comes from a girl aged 5-17 years with multiple sclerosis.

V usage is TRBV12-3 or TRBV12-4 and J usage is TRBJ2-1; TRBD2 matches at 8 bases. The DNA end favors TRBJ2-7, so the J call may be wrong. This CDR3 has 15 residues. CDR3 sequence reads: CASIGRAGEPNEQYF. The CDR3 DNA is TGTGCCAGCATTGGACGAGCGGGAGAACCCAATGAGCAGTACTTC.

This clonotype was seen a handful of times. The chain has TRBV5-1 and TRBJ1-5, with D uncertain. V dropped 1 base and J dropped 1 base, with 3 bases sitting between them. The germline V gene has CDR1 SGHRS and CDR2 YFSETQ. This CDR3 is built from 13 residues. The chain's CDR3 is CASSLWSNQPQHF. In DNA, the CDR3 is TGCGCCAGCAGCTTGTGGAGCAATCAGCCCCAGCATTTT. The full variable domain, in which reference TRBV5-1 and TRBJ1-5 provide the parts outside the CDR3, is KAGVTQTPRYLIKTRGQQVTLSCSPISGHRSVSWYQQTPGQGLQFLFEYFSETQRNKGNFPGRFSGRQFSNSRSEMNVSTLELGDSALYLCASSLWSNQPQHFGDGTRLSIL.

This clonotype has just a few counts. The chain combines TRBV20-1 with TRBJ2-3, with a tentative D call TRBD2 (6 bases). Trimming pared 5 bases from V and 6 bases from J, leaving 12 bases between. The CDR3 covers 12 residues. Germline CDR1 DFQATT, CDR2 SNEGSKA (reference sequence). The CDR3 reads CSASGTGDTQYF. The CDR3, as DNA: TGCAGTGCTTCCGGGACTGGGGATACGCAGTATTTT.

The chain couples TRBV7-2 to TRBJ1-1; no clear D gene. V lost 5 bases, J lost 9 bases, and 16 bases lay in between. The germline CDR1 and CDR2 sequences are SGHTA and FQGNSA. The CDR3 extends over 13 amino acids. CDR3 sequence reads: CASSPPEGMKAFF. The CDR3 region has the DNA TGTGCCAGCAGCCCCCCGGAGGGTATGAAAGCTTTCTTT.

The V and J genes are TRBV4-3 and TRBJ2-3, with a possible D match to TRBD2 (5 bases). This CDR3 is 16 amino acids long. Trimming pared 1 base from V and 4 bases from J, leaving 15 bases between. Per germline, CDR1 LGHNA and CDR2 YSLEER. This chain's CDR3 is CASSQVAGPPADTQYF. CDR3 DNA: TGCGCCAGCAGCCAAGTGGCGGGTCCCCCAGCAGATACGCAGTATTTT.

The genes are TRBV6-5 and TRBJ2-1; 7 nucleotides match TRBD2. CDR1 and CDR2 (germline): MNHEY, SVGAGI. Unmatched junction bases numbered 13, after V lost 5 bases and J lost 12 bases. CDR3 size: 14 residues. In nucleotides, the CDR3 is TGTGCCAGCAGTCCGAGTCCGACTAGCCCTGGGCAGTTCTTC. Protein product: CASSPSPTSPGQFF.

The V call is TRBV29-1, the J call TRBJ2-2; D possibly corresponds to TRBD1 (5 bases). V was trimmed by 3 bases and J by 5 bases, leaving 10 bases between them. The CDR3 totals 13 residues. Germline CDR1 and CDR2: SQVTM and ANQGSEA. DNA for the CDR3: TGCAGCGTTGACCCCAGGGTTACCGGGGAGCTGTTTTTT. Protein sequence: CSVDPRVTGELFF.

This clonotype was picked up one time. V is TRBV6-5 and J is TRBJ2-3; TRBD2 matches 8 bases. CDR1 and CDR2 from the germline V gene are MNHEY and SVGAGI. There are 15 residues in the CDR3. V dropped 6 bases and J dropped 0; count of bases not matched to a gene: 5. The CDR3 bases are TGTGCCAGCAGGCCCCCTAGCGGGAGCACAGATACGCAGTATTTT. Translation gives CASRPPSGSTDTQYF.

The chain uses TRBV12-5 and TRBJ2-7; TRBD2 matches at 13 bases. V was pared by 2 bases and J by 3 bases, with 13 bases of the junction left unmatched. The germline CDR1 and CDR2 sequences are LGHNT and FRNRAP. The CDR3 sequence is 19 residues long. The CDR3 DNA is TGTGCTAGTGGTTTGAATCCTTGGACTAGCGGGAGCTATCTCTACGAGCAGTACTTC. It codes for CASGLNPWTSGSYLYEQYF.

This rearrangement joins TRBV13 to TRBJ2-5; 15 positions agree with TRBD2. The length of the CDR3 is 17 residues. Per germline, CDR1 PRHDT and CDR2 FYEKMQ (reference sequence). Losses at the gene ends were 1 base for V and 4 bases for J; bases not matched to a gene: 4. The DNA of the CDR3 is TGTGCCAGCAGCTTAGCTACGGGACTAGCGGGAGGAGAGACCCAGTACTTC. Protein: CASSLATGLAGGETQYF.

This clonotype turned up a few times. The chain couples TRBV7-3 to TRBJ1-1, with no clear D. This CDR3 contains 13 residues. The V and J ends lost 1 base and 1 base respectively, with 4 bases between them. Germline CDR1 SGHTA, CDR2 FQGTGA. The CDR3 loop is CASSLNSNTEAFF. CDR3 nucleotide sequence: TGTGCCAGCAGCTTAAATTCGAACACTGAAGCTTTCTTT.

The chain is built from TRBV11-2 and TRBJ2-1; D is unclear. Between the trimmed V and J ends, which lost 5 bases and 9 bases, there was a span of 11 bases. Germline V gene sequence: CDR1 SGHAT, CDR2 FQNNGV. This CDR3 is 12 amino acids long. This CDR3 is CASSPKRVEQFF. The CDR3 DNA reads TGTGCCAGCAGCCCAAAGCGTGTTGAGCAGTTCTTC.

The chain couples TRBV7-6 to TRBJ2-6; 10 nucleotides agree with TRBD2. CDR1 is SGHVS, CDR2 FNYEAQ, per germline. Losses at the gene ends were 7 bases for V and 4 bases for J; bases not matched to a gene: 7. This CDR3 has 16 amino acids. The CDR3 DNA reads TGTGCCAGCACCAAGCTAGCGGGAGCCGGGGCCAACGTCCTGACTTTC. It specifies CASTKLAGAGANVLTF.

The rearrangement uses TRBV25-1 and TRBJ2-7, with D unresolved. CDR1 MGHDK and CDR2 SYGVNS come from the germline V gene. This CDR3 contains 12 residues. V lost 4 bases and J 3 bases, leaving 7 bases between the germline ends. This CDR3 is CASSGNVYEQYF. CDR3 nucleotide sequence: TGTGCCAGCAGTGGTAACGTCTACGAGCAGTACTTC.

The rearrangement joins TRBV6-1 to TRBJ1-1, with TRBD1 as a possible D gene (5 bases). Germline values: CDR1 MNHNS, CDR2 SASEGT. The CDR3 totals 12 residues. V lost 7 bases to trimming and J lost 11 bases, with 17 bases between them. Written as DNA, the CDR3 is TGTGCCAGCACATTGGGACGCAACCGGGCTTTCTTT. Translated, it gives CASTLGRNRAFF.

The J gene is TRBJ2-5, the V gene TRBV20-1; possibly TRBD1 for D (5 bases). Trimming took 3 bases from V and 0 from J, leaving 8 bases between them. The CDR3 is made up of 13 amino acids. Germline CDR1 and CDR2: DFQATT and SNEGSKA (reference sequence). The CDR3 nucleotides read TGCAGTGCTAGCGACAGCTACCAAGAGACCCAGTACTTC. This encodes CSASDSYQETQYF.

The rearrangement uses TRBV6-1 and TRBJ2-1; D could derive from TRBD1 or TRBD2 (6 bases each). The V gene lost 6 bases and the J gene lost 5 bases, with 14 bases spanning the gap. The CDR3 has 14 amino acids. Germline V lookup: CDR1 MNHNS, CDR2 SASEGT. The CDR3 region is CASRDGGPNNEQFF. CDR3 coding DNA: TGTGCCAGCAGGGACGGGGGCCCCAACAATGAGCAGTTCTTC.

The CDR3 coding sequence is TGTGCCACCAGCAGAGGTTCAGACCGGAGTGGCTACACCTTC. Amino acids: CATSRGSDRSGYTF. The gene calls are TRBV15 and TRBJ1-2; D is ambiguous. This CDR3 is 14 amino acids long. Trimming took 1 base from V and 7 from J, leaving 13 bases between them. The germline V gene encodes CDR1 LNHNV and CDR2 YYDKDF (reference sequence).

This clonotype was seen only once. V is TRBV7-6 and J is TRBJ2-3; a possible D gene is TRBD2 (6 bases). V was clipped by 2 bases and J by 1 base, with 13 bases between them. Germline V gene data show CDR1 as SGHVS and CDR2 as FNYEAQ. The CDR3 is 16 residues long. The CDR3 bases are TGTGCCAGCAGCTTATTTCGGGGCGGGGGCACAGATACGCAGTATTTT. Translation: CASSLFRGGGTDTQYF.

In this sample, this clonotype turned up a few times. The chain carries TRBV10-3 and TRBJ2-5; perhaps TRBD1 as D (6 bases). V lost 10 bases, J lost 4 bases, and 13 bases lay in between. Germline V lookup: CDR1 ENHRY, CDR2 SYGVKD. The CDR3 is 12 residues long. The CDR3, as DNA: TGTGCCACCAAGGACAGTTTAGAGACCCAGTACTTC. This gives the protein CATKDSLETQYF.

This clonotype was found once. The chain carries TRBV11-2 and TRBJ2-3; 10 positions agree with TRBD1. CDR1 SGHAT and CDR2 FQNNGV come from the germline V gene. V dropped 4 bases and J dropped 4; count of bases not matched to a gene: 11. The CDR3 extends over 17 amino acids. The CDR3 is CASSSRGTGDGSDTQYF. The CDR3 DNA reads as TGTGCCAGCAGCTCCCGGGGGACAGGGGATGGTTCAGATACGCAGTATTTT.

This chain connects TRBV29-1 to TRBJ2-1; D remains unclear. Germline V gene data show CDR1 as SQVTM and CDR2 as ANQGSEA. Trimming left V 4 bases short and J 5 bases short, with 21 bases between. The CDR3 runs to 16 residues. The CDR3 is CSVARPLRKKHNEQFF. The CDR3 DNA sequence: TGCAGCGTTGCCCGCCCCTTGCGGAAAAAGCACAATGAGCAGTTCTTC.

This clonotype was counted between two and nine times. The rearrangement links TRBV24-1 to TRBJ1-2; no definite D call. The CDR3 covers 12 residues. Trimming left V 5 bases short and J 4 bases short, with 7 bases between. CDR1 KGHDR and CDR2 SFDVKD come from the germline V gene. The CDR3, as DNA: TGTGCCACCAGTGCCGGAGGCTATGGCTACACCTTC. Encoded protein: CATSAGGYGYTF.

The count of this clonotype is one. V and J are TRBV13 and TRBJ2-2; TRBD2 might be the D (6 bases). This CDR3 comprises 14 residues. Germline loops: CDR1 PRHDT, CDR2 FYEKMQ (reference sequence). V gave up 8 bases and J gave up 3 bases, with 13 bases separating them. CDR3 amino acids: CASGPRRDTGELFF. CDR3 bases: TGTGCCAGCGGGCCCCGGAGGGACACCGGGGAGCTGTTTTTT.

J is TRBJ2-1 and V is TRBV7-2; D might be TRBD1 or TRBD2, each matching 5 bases. The germline CDR1 and CDR2 sequences are SGHTA and FQGNSA. V shed 5 bases and J shed 4 bases, with 21 bases lying between them. The CDR3 totals 17 residues. The CDR3 spells CASSVSIEWGYYNEQFF. The CDR3 nucleotides read TGTGCCAGCAGCGTATCAATCGAGTGGGGGTATTACAATGAGCAGTTCTTC.

This chain's CDR3 is CASSDRGLADEQYF. The CDR3 DNA follows: TGTGCCAGCAGCGACCGGGGACTAGCGGACGAGCAGTACTTC. The V and J genes are TRBV12-3 or TRBV12-4 and TRBJ2-7; 11 positions agree with TRBD2. There are 14 residues in the CDR3. Trimming cost V 6 bases and J 5 bases; bases outside gene matches: 6.

This rearrangement joins TRBV20-1 to TRBJ1-2, with D maybe TRBD1 (5 bases). The V end lost 6 bases, the J end lost 12 bases, and 14 bases lay between the germline ends. CDR1 and CDR2 (germline): DFQATT, SNEGSKA (reference sequence). The CDR3 totals 10 residues. Written as DNA, the CDR3 is TGCAGTGCCCCCCAGGGTGGGGACACCTTC. Protein sequence: CSAPQGGDTF.

This clonotype was seen a few times. The chain recombines TRBV7-9 with TRBJ1-1; 9 nucleotides line up with TRBD1. The CDR3 length is 14 residues. J lost 6 bases, V lost 5 bases, and 7 bases had no gene match. Per germline, CDR1 SEHNR and CDR2 FQNEAQ (reference sequence). The CDR3 nucleotides are TGTGCCAGCAGCCGGACAGGGGAGAGGCCTGAAGCTTTCTTT. It encodes CASSRTGERPEAFF. Based on the CDR3 plus reference TRBV7-9 and TRBJ1-1, the full variable domain is DTGVSQNPRHKITKRGQNVTFRCDPISEHNRLYWYRQTLGQGPEFLTYFQNEAQLEKSRLLSDRFSAERPKGSFSTLEIQRTEQGDSAMYLCASSRTGERPEAFFGQGTRLTVV.

J is TRBJ2-7 and V is TRBV9, with TRBD2 matching 12 bases. Germline assignment: CDR1 SGDLS and CDR2 YYNGEE. V shed 3 bases and J 5 bases; nucleotides not matched to a gene: 3. The CDR3 loop spans 14 amino acids. CDR3 region: CASSASGRANEQYF. DNA of the CDR3: TGTGCCAGCAGCGCTAGCGGGAGGGCTAACGAGCAGTACTTC.

This chain links TRBV7-2 with TRBJ2-7; D tentatively fits TRBD1 or TRBD2 (5 bases each). The CDR3 runs 15 residues. V lost 5 bases and J lost 5, with 19 bases in between. Germline V gene data show CDR1 as SGHTA and CDR2 as FQGNSA. The CDR3 reads CASSPGTTLRDEQYF. CDR3 sequence (DNA): TGTGCCAGCAGCCCCGGGACCACACTACGCGACGAGCAGTACTTC.

There are a few counts of this clonotype. The chain has TRBV10-3 and TRBJ2-1, with TRBD2 identical over 10 bases. The CDR3 loop spans 15 amino acids. Per germline, CDR1 ENHRY and CDR2 SYGVKD. V gave up 4 bases and J gave up 8 bases; unmatched junction bases: 8. The CDR3 sequence: CAISGLAGVTDEQFF. CDR3 nucleotides: TGTGCCATCAGTGGCCTAGCGGGAGTTACCGATGAGCAGTTCTTC.

The chain uses TRBV6-5 and TRBJ2-1; 8 bases agree with TRBD2. V dropped 0 bases and J dropped 4; count of bases not matched to a gene: 11. CDR3 length equals 18 residues. Germline CDR1 MNHEY, CDR2 SVGAGI. The CDR3 sequence is CASSYSSGYSGGYNEQFF. The CDR3 nucleotides are TGTGCCAGCAGTTACTCGAGTGGCTACTCGGGGGGGTACAATGAGCAGTTCTTC.